This T cell receptor (beta chain) was observed in a study of vaccination effects on CD4 cells after COVID-19. As regards this clone: Its antigen is not identified.

This table comes from immunoSEQ multiplex PCR, and its TCRdb copy is limited to in-frame clones, with some not included. The table has roughly 41,000 clones, under 70% seen once; the top ten hold 15%. Between the trimmed V and J ends, which lost 0 bases and 2 bases, there was a span of 5 bases. This CDR3 is built from 13 residues. Looked up from germline, CDR1 is SGHNT and CDR2 is YENEEA. Antigen-specific CD4+ T cells were first expanded with viral peptide pools by the ViraFEST assay and only then sequenced. Subsequent to less than 13 days of culture, CD4+ T cells were isolated. Nucleocapsid antibodies stayed negative before and after vaccination, showing no earlier SARS-CoV-2 infection.

This chain joins TRBV11-3 and TRBJ2-7; D is undetermined. This clonotype was sampled from a human donor who received a COVID-19 vaccine. Here the sequenced sample was CD4+ T cells from PBMCs cultured with HCoV-OC43 spike peptides, taken before COVID-19 vaccination. The subset is: HCoV-OC43 spike overlapping peptide pool stimulation. DNA of the CDR3: TGTGCCAGCAGCTTAGAAGGGACCTACGAGCAGTACTTC. It encodes CASSLEGTYEQYF.